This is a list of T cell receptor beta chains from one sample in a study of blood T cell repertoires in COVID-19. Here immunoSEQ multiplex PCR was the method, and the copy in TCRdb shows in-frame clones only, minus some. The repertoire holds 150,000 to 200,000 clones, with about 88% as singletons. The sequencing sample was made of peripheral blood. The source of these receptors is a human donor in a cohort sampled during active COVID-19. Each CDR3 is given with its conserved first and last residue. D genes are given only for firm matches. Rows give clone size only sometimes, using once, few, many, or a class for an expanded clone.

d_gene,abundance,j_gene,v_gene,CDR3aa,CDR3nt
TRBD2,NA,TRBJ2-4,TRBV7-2,CASSRLAGGVLAKNIQYF,TGTGCCAGCAGCCGTTTAGCGGGGGGGGTTCTAGCCAAAAACATTCAGTACTTC
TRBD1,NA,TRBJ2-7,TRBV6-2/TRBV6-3,CASSYPTGVYEQYF,TGTGCCAGCAGCTATCCGACAGGGGTCTACGAGCAGTACTTC
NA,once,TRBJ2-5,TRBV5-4,CASSLVSRAQETQYF,TGTGCCAGCAGCTTGGTTTCCAGGGCTCAAGAGACCCAGTACTTC
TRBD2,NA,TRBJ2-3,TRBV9,CASSGTSGDTDTQYF,TGTGCCAGCAGCGGGACTAGCGGGGACACAGATACGCAGTATTTT
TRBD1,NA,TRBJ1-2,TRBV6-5,CASSSHRGFGYGYTF,TGTGCCAGCAGTTCCCACAGGGGGTTCGGCTATGGCTACACCTTC
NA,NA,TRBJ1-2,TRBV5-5,CASSFLTGRYGYTF,TGTGCCAGCAGCTTTTTAACAGGGCGCTATGGCTACACCTTC
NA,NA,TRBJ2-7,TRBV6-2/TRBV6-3,CASSYSTVIEQYF,TGTGCCAGCAGTTACTCAACGGTCATCGAGCAGTACTTC
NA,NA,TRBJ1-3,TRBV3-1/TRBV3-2,CASSQGEAGASAGNTIYF,TGTGCCAGCAGCCAAGGGGAGGCGGGGGCAAGCGCGGGAAACACCATATATTTT
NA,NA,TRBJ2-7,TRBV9,CASSATSGIEQYF,TGTGCCAGCAGCGCGACCTCAGGGATCGAGCAGTACTTC
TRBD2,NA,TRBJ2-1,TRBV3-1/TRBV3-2,CASSRLAGGGSSYNEQFF,TGTGCCAGCAGCAGACTAGCGGGAGGGGGAAGCTCCTACAATGAGCAGTTCTTC
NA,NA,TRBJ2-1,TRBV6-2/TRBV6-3,CASSYGERPYNEQFF,TGTGCCAGCAGTTACGGAGAGCGGCCATACAATGAGCAGTTCTTC
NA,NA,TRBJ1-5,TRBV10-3,CAISAGGPNQPQHF,TGTGCCATCAGTGCGGGGGGGCCGAATCAGCCCCAGCATTTT
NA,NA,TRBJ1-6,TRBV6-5,CASSSVNSPLHF,TGTGCCAGCAGTTCGGTAAATTCACCCCTCCACTTT
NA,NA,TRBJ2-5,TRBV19,CASSIGQLETQYF,TGTGCCAGTAGTATAGGCCAGTTAGAGACCCAGTACTTC
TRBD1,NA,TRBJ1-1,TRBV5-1,CASRTGGGYTEAFF,TGCGCCAGCAGGACAGGGGGCGGTTACACTGAAGCTTTCTTT
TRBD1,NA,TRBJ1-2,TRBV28,CASSFLLMGQGVGYTF,TGTGCCAGCAGTTTTCTCCTGATGGGACAGGGAGTTGGCTACACCTTC
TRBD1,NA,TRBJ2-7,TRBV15,CATSRGYGTGVDEQYF,TGTGCCACCAGCAGAGGTTATGGGACAGGGGTCGACGAGCAGTACTTC
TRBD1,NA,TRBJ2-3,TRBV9,CASSTSRDRITDTQYF,TGTGCCAGCAGCACATCCCGGGACAGAATCACAGATACGCAGTATTTT
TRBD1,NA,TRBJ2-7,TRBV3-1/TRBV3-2,CASSYRGAPSYEQYF,TGTGCCAGCAGTTACAGGGGGGCCCCCTCCTACGAGCAGTACTTC
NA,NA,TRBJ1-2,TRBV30,CAWRPPNTGLNGYTF,TGTGCCTGGAGACCCCCCAATACAGGGTTGAATGGCTACACCTTC
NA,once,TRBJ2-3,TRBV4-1,CASSRAGDTDTQYF,TGCGCCAGCAGCAGGGCAGGGGACACAGATACGCAGTATTTT
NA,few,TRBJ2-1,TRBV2,CASRRGEVNEQFF,TGTGCCAGCAGAAGGGGTGAGGTCAATGAGCAGTTCTTC
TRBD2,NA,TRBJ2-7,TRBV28,CASSLGLAGPYYEQYF,TGTGCCAGCAGTTTAGGACTAGCGGGACCTTATTACGAGCAGTACTTC
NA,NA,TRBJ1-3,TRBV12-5,CASGPPGTQSGNTIYF,TGTGCTAGTGGTCCCCCCGGGACTCAGTCTGGAAACACCATATATTTT
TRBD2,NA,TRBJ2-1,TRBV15,CATSRPGTSGYNEQFF,TGTGCCACCAGCAGACCCGGGACTAGCGGCTACAATGAGCAGTTCTTC
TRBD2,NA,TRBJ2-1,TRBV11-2,CASSPLAGVDNEQFF,TGTGCCAGCAGCCCCCTAGCGGGAGTAGATAATGAGCAGTTCTTC
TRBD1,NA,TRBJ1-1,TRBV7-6,CASSLRQGGGTEAFF,TGTGCCAGCAGCTTGAGACAGGGCGGAGGCACTGAAGCTTTCTTT
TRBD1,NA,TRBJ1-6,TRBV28,CASRMTGTGRYSPLHF,TGTGCCAGCAGGATGACCGGGACAGGGAGGTATTCACCCCTCCACTTT
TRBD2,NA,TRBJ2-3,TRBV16,CASSPSGIRDTQYF,TGTGCCAGCAGCCCGAGCGGGATCAGGGATACGCAGTATTTT
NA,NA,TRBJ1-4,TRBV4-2,CASVRVLGEKLFF,TGTGCCAGCGTCAGGGTATTGGGTGAAAAACTGTTTTTT
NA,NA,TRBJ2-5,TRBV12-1,CASSAGLAGETQYF,TGTGCCAGCAGCGCGGGACTAGCGGGAGAGACCCAGTACTTC
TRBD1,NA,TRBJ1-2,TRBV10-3,CAISRQGSGYTF,TGTGCCATCAGTAGACAGGGATCCGGCTACACCTTC
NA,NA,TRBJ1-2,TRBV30,CAWSETAQNGYTF,TGTGCCTGGAGTGAGACAGCCCAGAATGGCTACACCTTC
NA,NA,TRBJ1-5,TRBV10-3,CAISQDYSNQPQHF,TGTGCCATCAGTCAGGATTATAGCAATCAGCCCCAGCATTTT
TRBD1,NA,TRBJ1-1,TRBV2,CASRWTGANTEAFF,TGTGCCAGCAGATGGACAGGAGCGAACACTGAAGCTTTCTTT
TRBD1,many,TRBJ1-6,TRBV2,CASSIGTEKSPLHF,TGTGCCAGCAGTATTGGGACAGAAAAGTCACCCCTCCACTTT
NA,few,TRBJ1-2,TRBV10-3,CAISDGGLGYYGYTF,TGTGCCATCAGTGACGGGGGTCTGGGCTATTATGGCTACACCTTC
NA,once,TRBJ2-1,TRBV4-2,CASSQGRVLDEQFF,TGTGCCAGCAGCCAAGGTCGGGTCTTGGATGAGCAGTTCTTC
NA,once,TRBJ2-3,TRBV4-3,CASSQDGSLLDTQYF,TGCGCCAGCAGCCAAGACGGGAGTTTACTTGATACGCAGTATTTT
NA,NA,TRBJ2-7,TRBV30,CAWSDSYEQYF,TGTGCCTGGAGTGATTCATACGAGCAGTACTTC
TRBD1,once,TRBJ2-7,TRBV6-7,CASRGRDRAYEQYF,TGTGCCAGCAGGGGAAGGGACAGGGCTTACGAGCAGTACTTC
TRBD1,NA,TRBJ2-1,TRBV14,CASSRRDRYYNEQFF,TGTGCCAGCAGCCGCCGGGACAGGTATTACAATGAGCAGTTCTTC
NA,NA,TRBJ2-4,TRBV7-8,CASSLDGGLAKNIQYF,TGTGCCAGCAGCTTAGATGGGGGACTAGCCAAAAACATTCAGTACTTC
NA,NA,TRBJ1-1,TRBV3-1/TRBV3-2,CASSQVLTSSITEAFF,TGTGCCAGCAGCCAAGTACTGACATCCTCGATCACTGAAGCTTTCTTT
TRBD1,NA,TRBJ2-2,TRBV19,CASSIDLRGPGELFF,TGTGCCAGTAGTATAGATCTCAGGGGGCCCGGGGAGCTGTTTTTT
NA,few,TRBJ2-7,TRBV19,CASSIRQDYEQYF,TGTGCCAGTAGTATCCGACAGGACTACGAGCAGTACTTC
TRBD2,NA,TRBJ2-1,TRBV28,CASSSSGSNLNEQFF,TGTGCCAGCAGCTCTAGCGGGAGTAATCTCAATGAGCAGTTCTTC
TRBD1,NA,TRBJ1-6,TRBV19,CASSRPGGSPPLHF,TGTGCCAGTAGTAGGCCAGGGGGATCTCCACCCCTCCACTTT
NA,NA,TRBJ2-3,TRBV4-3,CASSQEERADTQYF,TGCGCCAGCAGCCAAGAAGAGCGCGCGGATACGCAGTATTTT
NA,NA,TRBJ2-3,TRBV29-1,CSVGGRLIGTDTQYF,TGCAGCGTCGGGGGGCGGCTAATAGGCACAGATACGCAGTATTTT
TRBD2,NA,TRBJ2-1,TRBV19,CASSIVSASGSNEQFF,TGTGCCAGTAGTATAGTTTCGGCTAGCGGGAGCAATGAGCAGTTCTTC